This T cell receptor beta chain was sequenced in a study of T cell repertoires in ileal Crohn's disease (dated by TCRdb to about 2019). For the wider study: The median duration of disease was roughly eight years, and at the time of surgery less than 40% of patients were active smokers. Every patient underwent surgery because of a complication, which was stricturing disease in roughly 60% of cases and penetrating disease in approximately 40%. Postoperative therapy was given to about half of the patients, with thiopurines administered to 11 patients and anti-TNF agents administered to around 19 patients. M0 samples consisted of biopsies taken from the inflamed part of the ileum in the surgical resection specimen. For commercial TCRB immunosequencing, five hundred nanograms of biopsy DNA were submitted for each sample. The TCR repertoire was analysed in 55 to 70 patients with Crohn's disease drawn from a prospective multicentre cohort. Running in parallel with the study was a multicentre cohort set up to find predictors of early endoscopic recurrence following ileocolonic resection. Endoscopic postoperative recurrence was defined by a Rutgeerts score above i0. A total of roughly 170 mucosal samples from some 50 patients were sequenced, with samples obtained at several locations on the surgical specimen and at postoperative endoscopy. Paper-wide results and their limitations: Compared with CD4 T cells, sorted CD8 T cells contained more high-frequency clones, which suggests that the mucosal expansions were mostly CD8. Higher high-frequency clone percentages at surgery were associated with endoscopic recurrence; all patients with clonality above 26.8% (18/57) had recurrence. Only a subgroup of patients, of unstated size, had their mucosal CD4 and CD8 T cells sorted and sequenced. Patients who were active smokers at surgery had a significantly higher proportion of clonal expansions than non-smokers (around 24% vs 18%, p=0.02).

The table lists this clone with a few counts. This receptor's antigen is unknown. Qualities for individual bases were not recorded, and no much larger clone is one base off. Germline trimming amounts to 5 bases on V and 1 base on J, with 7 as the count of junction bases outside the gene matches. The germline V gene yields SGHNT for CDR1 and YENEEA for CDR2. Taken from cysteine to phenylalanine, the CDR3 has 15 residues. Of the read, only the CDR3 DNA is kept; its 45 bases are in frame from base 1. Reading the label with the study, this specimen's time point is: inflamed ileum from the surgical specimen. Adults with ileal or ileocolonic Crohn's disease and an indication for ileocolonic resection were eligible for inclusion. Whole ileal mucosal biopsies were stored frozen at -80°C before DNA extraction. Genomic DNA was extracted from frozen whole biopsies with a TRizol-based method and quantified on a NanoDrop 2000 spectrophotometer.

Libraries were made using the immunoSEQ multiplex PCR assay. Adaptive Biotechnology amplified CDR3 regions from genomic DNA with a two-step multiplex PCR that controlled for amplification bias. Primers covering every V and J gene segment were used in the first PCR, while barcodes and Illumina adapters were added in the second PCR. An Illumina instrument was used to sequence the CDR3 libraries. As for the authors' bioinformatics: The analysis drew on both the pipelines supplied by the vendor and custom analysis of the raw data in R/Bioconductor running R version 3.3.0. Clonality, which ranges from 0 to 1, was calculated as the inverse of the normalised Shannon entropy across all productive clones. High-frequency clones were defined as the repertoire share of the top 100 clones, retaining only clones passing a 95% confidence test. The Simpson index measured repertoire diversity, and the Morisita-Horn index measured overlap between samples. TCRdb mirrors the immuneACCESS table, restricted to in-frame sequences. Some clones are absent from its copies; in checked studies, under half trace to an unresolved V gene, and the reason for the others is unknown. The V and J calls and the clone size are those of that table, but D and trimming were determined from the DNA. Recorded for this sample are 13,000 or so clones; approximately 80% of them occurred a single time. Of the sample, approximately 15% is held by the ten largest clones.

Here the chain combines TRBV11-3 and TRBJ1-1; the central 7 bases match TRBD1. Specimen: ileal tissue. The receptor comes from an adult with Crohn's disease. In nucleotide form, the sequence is TGTGCCAGCAGCCATCAGGGGGTCCCGAACACTGAAGCTTTCTTT. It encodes CASSHQGVPNTEAFF. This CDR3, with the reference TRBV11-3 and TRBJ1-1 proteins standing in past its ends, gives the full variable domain EAGVVQSPRYKIIEKKQPVAFWCNPISGHNTLYWYLQNLGQGPELLIRYENEEAVDDSQLPKDRFSAERLKGVDSTLKIQPAELGDSAVYLCASSHQGVPNTEAFFGQGTRLTVV.